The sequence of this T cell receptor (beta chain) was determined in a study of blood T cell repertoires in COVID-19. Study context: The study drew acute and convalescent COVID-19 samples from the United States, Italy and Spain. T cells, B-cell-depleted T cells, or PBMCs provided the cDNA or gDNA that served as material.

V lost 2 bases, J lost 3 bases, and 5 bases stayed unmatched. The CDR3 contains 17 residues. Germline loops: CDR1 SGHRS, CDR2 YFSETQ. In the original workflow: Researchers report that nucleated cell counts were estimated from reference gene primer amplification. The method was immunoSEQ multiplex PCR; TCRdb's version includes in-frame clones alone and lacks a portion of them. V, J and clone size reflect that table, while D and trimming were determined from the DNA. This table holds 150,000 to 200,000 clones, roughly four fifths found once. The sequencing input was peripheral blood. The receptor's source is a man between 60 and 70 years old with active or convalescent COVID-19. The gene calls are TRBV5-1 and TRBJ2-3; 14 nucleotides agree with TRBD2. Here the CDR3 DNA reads TGCGCCAGCAGCTTCCCGGGACTAGCGGGAGTAACAGATACGCAGTATTTT. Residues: CASSFPGLAGVTDTQYF.